Listed below are T cell receptor beta chains from one sample, sequenced in a study of T cell repertoires in cytomegalovirus infection. One entry per CDR3 protein, called by TCRdb with MiXCR from the reads. In the table there are about 210,000 distinct CDR3 sequences, approximately 6.7% of which are singletons. The sample consisted of PBMCs. These receptors originate from a human donor in good health (CMV status not recorded). Some clones in this sample may be carry-over from other donors' samples. Each CDR3 is given with its conserved first and last residue. A D gene is named only where the DNA matches it firmly. Expanded clones get a size class; other rows say once, few or many, or leave the size out.

>TRBD2|18|TRBJ2-3|TRBV7-8|many
TGTGCCAGCAGCTTAGAGTCTCTAGCGGGGGGGCCGGCAGATACGCAGTATTTT
CASSLESLAGGPADTQYF
>TRBD1|12|TRBJ2-4|TRBV2|many
TGTGCCAGCAGTGAACGCGAGGGGGCCTGGTACTTC
CASSEREGAWYF
>TRBD2|17|TRBJ2-3|TRBV7-9|many
TGTGCCAGCAGCTCTGGACTAGCGGTAATTACTACAGATACGCAGTATTTT
CASSSGLAVITTDTQYF
>NA|19|TRBJ1-6|TRBV10-1|once
TGCGCCAGCAGTGAGGGGAGGGGCATACGATGGGATTATAATTCACCCCTCCACTTT
CASSEGRGIRWDYNSPLHF
>NA|11|TRBJ2-3|TRBV20-1|few
TGCAGTGCCTCGTTCAGGGATACGCAGTATTTT
CSASFRDTQYF
>NA|14|TRBJ1-1|TRBV28|few
TGTGCCAGCAGCGTACTTCAGGGGCCCGGTGAAGCTTTCTTT
CASSVLQGPGEAFF
>TRBD1|15|TRBJ1-1|TRBV28|NA
TGTGCCAGCAGCAAAACAGGGGGTTGGAACACTGAAGCTTTCTTT
CASSKTGGWNTEAFF
>NA|14|TRBJ2-3|TRBV28|NA
TGTGCCAGCATTAAGAGAGTGGGCGCGGATACGCAGTATTTT
CASIKRVGADTQYF
>NA|18|TRBJ2-2|TRBV10-3|many
TGTGCCATCAGCTCCAGGGGTGCTGTTATATCGAACACCGGGGAGCTGTTTTTT
CAISSRGAVISNTGELFF
>NA|15|TRBJ1-2|TRBV7-2|many
TGTGCCAGCAGCTCCCCGGTTGGAGGGCTCTATGGCTACACCTTC
CASSSPVGGLYGYTF
>NA|16|TRBJ2-3|TRBV20-1|many
TGCAGTGCACCCCTCAGGGAAGGGGGGGTATTGGATACGCAGTATTTT
CSAPLREGGVLDTQYF
>TRBD1|15|TRBJ2-7|TRBV6-1|many
TGTGCCAGCAGCCCGACAGGGGGAGGGCTTTACGAGCAGTACTTC
CASSPTGGGLYEQYF
>NA|13|TRBJ2-7|TRBV19|NA
TGTGCCAGTAGTATCCAGGGAGGTTACGAGCAGTACTTC
CASSIQGGYEQYF
>TRBD2|16|TRBJ2-3|TRBV29-1|NA
TGCAGCGTTGCCGGGACTAGCGGGGGGGCCTCAGATACGCAGTATTTT
CSVAGTSGGASDTQYF
>TRBD1|14|TRBJ1-1|TRBV14|many
TGTGCCAGCAGCTGGGGACAGGGGGGGACTGAAGCTTTCTTT
CASSWGQGGTEAFF
>TRBD2|16|TRBJ2-2|TRBV6-1|NA
TGTGCCAGCAGTGTACAGACTAGCACGAACACCGGGGAGCTGTTTTTT
CASSVQTSTNTGELFF
>TRBD1|15|TRBJ1-2|TRBV7-2|many
TGTGCCAGCAGCTTAGTGGACAGGGGGGACTATGGCTACACCTTC
CASSLVDRGDYGYTF
>NA|13|TRBJ2-2|TRBV29-1|NA
TGCAGCGTTGAACCCGGGAACACCGGGGAGCTGTTTTTT
CSVEPGNTGELFF
>TRBD2|18|TRBJ2-1|TRBV7-2|many
TGTGCCAGCAGCTCGCCGACTAGCGGGGGGAGGTCCTACAATGAGCAGTTCTTC
CASSSPTSGGRSYNEQFF
>TRBD1|13|TRBJ1-1|TRBV6-2/TRBV6-3|many
TGTGCCAGCAGTTACGGGACAGGGGGAAGTGCTTTCTTT
CASSYGTGGSAFF
>NA|16|TRBJ1-1|TRBV12-3/TRBV12-4|many
TGTGCCAGCACCAACAGCCCAGGGGCTGCGAACACTGAAGCTTTCTTT
CASTNSPGAANTEAFF
>NA|16|TRBJ2-5|TRBV6-2/TRBV6-3|NA
TGTGCCAGCAGTTTTCGGGACGGGGGTCCGGACGGTGACCAGTACTTC
CASSFRDGGPDGDQYF
>TRBD1|15|TRBJ2-3|TRBV7-2|NA
TGTGCCAGCAGCCCATGGGGACAGAGCACAGATACGCAGTATTTT
CASSPWGQSTDTQYF
>NA|15|TRBJ2-7|TRBV28|many
TGTGCCAGCAGTTTAGTCATGGGGTCAGGTGCGGAGCAGTACTTC
CASSLVMGSGAEQYF
>NA|14|TRBJ2-7|TRBV5-1|many
TGCGCCAGCAGCCAGGGGGGTCCCTCCTACGAGCAGTACTTC
CASSQGGPSYEQYF
>NA|10|TRBJ2-5|TRBV29-1|many
TGCAGCGCCAGTCTGGAGACCCAGTACTTC
CSASLETQYF
>TRBD1|15|TRBJ1-1|TRBV7-2|many
TGTGCCAGCAGCCCCCGGCAGGGGGGTGTCACTGAAGCTTTCTTT
CASSPRQGGVTEAFF
>TRBD1|15|TRBJ1-1|TRBV28|many
TGTGCCAGCAGTTCATACACAGGGGGGGAGGCTGAAGCTTTCTTT
CASSSYTGGEAEAFF
>TRBD1|14|TRBJ2-7|TRBV10-2|many
TGCGCCAGCAGGCTCGGACAGGGTGCTCGCGAGCAGTACTTC
CASRLGQGAREQYF
>NA|16|TRBJ1-5|TRBV19|many
TGTGCCAGTACTACTACGGGCCGCGGAGTCCATCAGCCCCAGCATTTT
CASTTTGRGVHQPQHF
>NA|13|TRBJ2-7|TRBV7-2|many
TGTGCCAGCAGCTTGACAGTGGACTACGAGCAGTACTTC
CASSLTVDYEQYF
>TRBD1|17|TRBJ1-4|TRBV7-9|many
TGTGCCAGCAGCTTTAAATGGACCGGCAGGGGGGATGAAAAACTGTTTTTT
CASSFKWTGRGDEKLFF
>TRBD1|13|TRBJ1-2|TRBV5-5|many
TGTGCCAGCAGCTATGGGACAGGCTATGGCTACACCTTC
CASSYGTGYGYTF
>TRBD2|15|TRBJ2-3|TRBV12-3/TRBV12-4|many
TGTGCCAGCAGTCCGGGGACTAGCGGGGGAGATACGCAGTATTTT
CASSPGTSGGDTQYF
>TRBD1|13|TRBJ2-3|TRBV20-1|NA
TGCAGTACCCAGGGGGCTAGCACAGATACGCAGTATTTT
CSTQGASTDTQYF
>NA|16|TRBJ1-3|TRBV7-2|many
TGTGCCAGCACCCCCTCAGGGCCCTACTCTGGAAACACCATATATTTT
CASTPSGPYSGNTIYF
>NA|15|TRBJ2-3|TRBV19|many
TGTGCCAGTAGCAAAAGACAGTTCAATACAGATACGCAGTATTTT
CASSKRQFNTDTQYF
>NA|15|TRBJ2-2|TRBV7-2|many
TGTGCCAGCAGCTCCCCTCTAGGGGGGACCGGGGAGCTGTTTTTT
CASSSPLGGTGELFF
>TRBD1|14|TRBJ2-1|TRBV6-5|many
TGTGCCAGCAGTTCGGACAGGTCAATCAATGAGCAGTTCTTC
CASSSDRSINEQFF
>NA|16|TRBJ2-7|TRBV5-1|many
TGCGCCAGCAGCTTGGTCCGCACAGGAGCAACATACGAGCAGTACTTC
CASSLVRTGATYEQYF
>TRBD2|16|TRBJ2-1|TRBV7-2|many
TGTGCCAGCAGCTTAGTGCTAGCGGGGGGGCCGGATGAGCAGTTCTTC
CASSLVLAGGPDEQFF
>TRBD2|15|TRBJ2-1|TRBV11-2|many
TGTGCCAGCAGCTTGATGGCTAGCGGGGACAATGAGCAGTTCTTC
CASSLMASGDNEQFF
>TRBD2|15|TRBJ2-3|TRBV6-5|many
TGTGCCAGCAGCCTGCTAGCGGGGGTCTCGGATACGCAGTATTTT
CASSLLAGVSDTQYF
>TRBD1|16|TRBJ2-3|TRBV19|NA
TGTGCCAGTAGTATCCGACAGGGGCGAAGCACAGATACGCAGTATTTT
CASSIRQGRSTDTQYF
>NA|14|TRBJ1-2|TRBV7-9|many
TGTGCCAGCAGCATATCTGACACTAACTATGGCTACACCTTC
CASSISDTNYGYTF
>TRBD2|14|TRBJ2-1|TRBV20-1|NA
TGCAGTGCTAGTCCCAGCGGGGGGGCCAATGAGCAGTTCTTC
CSASPSGGANEQFF
>NA|17|TRBJ1-3|TRBV7-2|many
TGTGCCAGCAGCTTAGCGGTCAGGCCAGGGACGGGAAACACCATATATTTT
CASSLAVRPGTGNTIYF
>NA|15|TRBJ2-3|TRBV7-2|many
TGTGCCAGCAGCTTAGCGGCTAATCGGTTAGATACGCAGTATTTT
CASSLAANRLDTQYF
>TRBD2|19|TRBJ2-1|TRBV20-1|NA
TGCAGTGCTAGACCGGGTTTCGCTAGCGGGGGTGGGTCCTACAATGAGCAGTTCTTC
CSARPGFASGGGSYNEQFF
>NA|13|TRBJ2-5|TRBV28|many
TGTGCCAGCAGTTCTAACAGGGTGGAGACCCAGTACTTC
CASSSNRVETQYF
>TRBD2|14|TRBJ2-7|TRBV15|many
TGTGCCACCAGCAGAGAGCTTCGGGGGGGGGAGCAGTACTTC
CATSRELRGGEQYF
>NA|15|TRBJ1-2|TRBV15|many
TGTGCCACCAGCAGAGATCGAGGGCCGGTAAATGGCTACACCTTC
CATSRDRGPVNGYTF
>NA|14|TRBJ2-2|TRBV7-3|many
TGTGCCAGCAGCTTACAACAGAACACCGGGGAGCTGTTTTTT
CASSLQQNTGELFF
>NA|13|TRBJ2-2|TRBV7-9|many
TGTGCCAGCAGCCGGATGAACACCGGGGAGCTGTTTTTT
CASSRMNTGELFF
>NA|15|TRBJ2-7|TRBV20-1|few
TGCAGTGCTAGGGATGGGCAGGAGATCTCCTACGAGCAGTACTTC
CSARDGQEISYEQYF